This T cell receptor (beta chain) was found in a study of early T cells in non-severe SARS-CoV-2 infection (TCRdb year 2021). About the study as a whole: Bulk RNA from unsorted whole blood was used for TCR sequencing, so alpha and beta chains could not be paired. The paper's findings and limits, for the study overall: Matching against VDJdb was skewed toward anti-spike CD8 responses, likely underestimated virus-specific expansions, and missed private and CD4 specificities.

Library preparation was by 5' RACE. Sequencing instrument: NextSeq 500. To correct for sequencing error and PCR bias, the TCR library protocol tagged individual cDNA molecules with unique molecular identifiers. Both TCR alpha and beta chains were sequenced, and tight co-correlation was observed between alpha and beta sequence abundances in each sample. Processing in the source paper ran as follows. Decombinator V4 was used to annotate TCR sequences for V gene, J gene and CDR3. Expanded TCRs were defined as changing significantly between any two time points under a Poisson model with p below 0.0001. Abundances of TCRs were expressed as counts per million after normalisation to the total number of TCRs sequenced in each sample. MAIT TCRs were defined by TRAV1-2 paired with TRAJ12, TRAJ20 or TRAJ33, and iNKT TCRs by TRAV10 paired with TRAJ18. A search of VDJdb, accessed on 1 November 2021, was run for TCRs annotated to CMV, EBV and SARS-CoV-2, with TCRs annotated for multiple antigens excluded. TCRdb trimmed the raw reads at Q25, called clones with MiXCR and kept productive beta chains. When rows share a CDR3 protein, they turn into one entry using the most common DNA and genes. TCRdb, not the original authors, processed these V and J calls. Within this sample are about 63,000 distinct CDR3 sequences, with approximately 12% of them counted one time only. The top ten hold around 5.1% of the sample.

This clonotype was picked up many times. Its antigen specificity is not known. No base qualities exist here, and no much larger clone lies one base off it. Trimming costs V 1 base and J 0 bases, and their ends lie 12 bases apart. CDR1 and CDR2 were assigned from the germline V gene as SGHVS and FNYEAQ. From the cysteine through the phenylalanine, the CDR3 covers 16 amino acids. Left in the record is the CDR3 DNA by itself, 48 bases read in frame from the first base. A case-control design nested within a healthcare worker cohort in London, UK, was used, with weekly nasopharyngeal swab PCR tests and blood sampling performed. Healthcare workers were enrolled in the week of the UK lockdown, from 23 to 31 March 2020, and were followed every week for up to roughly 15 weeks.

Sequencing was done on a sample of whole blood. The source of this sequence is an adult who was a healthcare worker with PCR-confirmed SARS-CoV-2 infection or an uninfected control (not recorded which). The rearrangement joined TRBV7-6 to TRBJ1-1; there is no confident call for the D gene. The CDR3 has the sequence CASSLEGGLLNTEAFF. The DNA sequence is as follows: TGTGCCAGCAGCTTAGAGGGAGGGCTTTTGAACACTGAAGCTTTCTTT.